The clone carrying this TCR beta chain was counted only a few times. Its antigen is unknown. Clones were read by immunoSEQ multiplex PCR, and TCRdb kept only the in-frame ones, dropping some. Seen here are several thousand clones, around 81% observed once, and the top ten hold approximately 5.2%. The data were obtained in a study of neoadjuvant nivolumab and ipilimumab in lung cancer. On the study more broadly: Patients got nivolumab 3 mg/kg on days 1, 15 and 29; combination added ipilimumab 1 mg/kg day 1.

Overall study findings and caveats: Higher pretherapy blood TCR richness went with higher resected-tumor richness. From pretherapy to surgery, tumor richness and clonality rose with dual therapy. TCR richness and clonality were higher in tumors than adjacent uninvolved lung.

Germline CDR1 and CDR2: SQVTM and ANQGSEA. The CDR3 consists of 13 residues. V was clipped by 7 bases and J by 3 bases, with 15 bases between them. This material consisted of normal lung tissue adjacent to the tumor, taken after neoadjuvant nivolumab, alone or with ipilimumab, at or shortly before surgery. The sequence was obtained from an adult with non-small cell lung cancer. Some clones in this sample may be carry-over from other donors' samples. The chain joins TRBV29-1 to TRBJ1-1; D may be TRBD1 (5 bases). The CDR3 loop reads CSAQWGVDTEAFF. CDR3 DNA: TGCAGCGCTCAATGGGGGGTAGACACTGAAGCTTTCTTT.